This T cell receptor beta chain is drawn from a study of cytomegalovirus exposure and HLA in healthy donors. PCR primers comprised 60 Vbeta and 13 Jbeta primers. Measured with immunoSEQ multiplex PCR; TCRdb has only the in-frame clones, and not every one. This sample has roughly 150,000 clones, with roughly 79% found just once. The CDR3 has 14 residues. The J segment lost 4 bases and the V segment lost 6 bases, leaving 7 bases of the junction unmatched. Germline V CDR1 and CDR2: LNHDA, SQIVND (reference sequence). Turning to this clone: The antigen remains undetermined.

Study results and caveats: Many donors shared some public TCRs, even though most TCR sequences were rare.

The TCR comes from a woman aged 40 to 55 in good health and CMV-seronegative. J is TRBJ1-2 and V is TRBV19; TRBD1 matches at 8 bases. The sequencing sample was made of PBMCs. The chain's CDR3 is CASRGQGLVYGYTF. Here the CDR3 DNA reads TGTGCCAGTAGAGGACAGGGCCTTGTCTATGGCTACACCTTC.